These 19 T cell receptor beta chains were sequenced from one sample in a study of radiation and T cells in renal cell carcinoma. Assay: immunoSEQ multiplex PCR; the TCRdb copy retains only in-frame clones and omits some. The table has around 86,000 clones, 70% to 90% seen once. Time point described: blood 2 weeks post-SBRT. Treatment noted: 15 Gy SBRT to primary tumor, nephrectomy 4 weeks later. The material was blood, obtained from a patient whose treatment included radiotherapy and nephrectomy. The receptors come from a woman between 50 and 59 years old with renal cell carcinoma.

The CDR3 loop reads CASRPSGELQETQYF. The CDR3 DNA reads TGCGCCAGCAGACCTAGCGGGGAGCTCCAAGAGACCCAGTACTTC. The chain links TRBV5-1 to TRBJ2-5; 9 nucleotides match TRBD2. V trimming: 5 bases; J trimming: 1 base; junction bases outside the gene matches: 6. This CDR3 region has 15 residues. The germline V gene has CDR1 SGHRS and CDR2 YFSETQ.

This clone was detected ten times or more. The J gene is TRBJ1-6, the V gene TRBV2; TRBD1 matches 7 bases. The trim removed 7 bases at V and 3 bases at J, leaving 3 bases unmatched. The V gene's germline CDR1 is SNHLY and CDR2 FYNNEI. The CDR3 runs 14 residues. CDR3 in DNA: TGTGCCAGCACCTGGGACAGCTATAATTCACCCCTCCACTTT. It encodes CASTWDSYNSPLHF.

The chain has TRBV21-1 and TRBJ2-7. TRBV21-1 is a recognized pseudogene. The CDR3 covers 15 residues. CDR3 residues: CAVTNFHRLLDEQYF. The CDR3 DNA reads as TGTGCCGTCACCAATTTTCATCGCCTTCTGGACGAGCAGTACTTC.

The chain is built from TRBV5-1 and TRBJ2-3, with TRBD2 matching over 10 bases. CDR1 is SGHRS, CDR2 YFSETQ, per germline. The V segment lost 9 bases and the J segment 3 bases; nucleotides outside the gene matches: 10. This CDR3 contains 15 residues. The CDR3: CATRTSGHRTDTQYF. CDR3 nucleotide sequence: TGCGCCACCCGGACTAGCGGCCATAGGACAGATACGCAGTATTTT.

The chain uses TRBV7-2 and TRBJ1-6; the D gene is possibly TRBD1 (5 bases). The V gene's germline CDR1 is SGHTA and CDR2 FQGNSA. The CDR3 contains 15 residues. V shed 4 bases and J shed 0 bases, with 7 bases lying between them. CDR3 loop: CASSSGGSYNSPLHF. Here the CDR3 DNA reads TGTGCCAGCAGCTCGGGGGGCTCCTATAATTCACCCCTCCACTTT.

The chain joins TRBV6-6 to TRBJ1-1; no definite D call. Germline loops: CDR1 MNHNY, CDR2 SVGAGI (reference sequence). Deletions cut 6 bases from V and 5 bases from J, with 10 bases between. The CDR3 extends over 12 amino acids. CDR3 loop: CASRRSGTEAFF. CDR3 nucleotides: TGTGCCAGCAGAAGGAGTGGGACTGAAGCTTTCTTT.

The chain couples TRBV6-1 to TRBJ1-1; D unclear. The V end lost 3 bases, the J end lost 1 base, and 6 bases lay between the germline ends. Germline CDR1 and CDR2: MNHNS and SASEGT. The CDR3 covers 13 residues. CDR3 DNA: TGTGCCAGCAGTGATCAGGAGAACACTGAAGCTTTCTTT. Encoded protein: CASSDQENTEAFF.

V usage is TRBV28 and J usage is TRBJ2-4, with D perhaps matching TRBD1 (6 bases). V dropped 5 bases and J dropped 8 bases, with 16 bases sitting between them. Per the germline V gene, CDR1 is MDHEN and CDR2 is SYDVKM. CDR3 length equals 14 residues. The DNA for the CDR3 is TGTGCCAGCAGTCCCCACCGAGAGGGGGACATTCAGTACTTC. This gives the protein CASSPHREGDIQYF.

The gene calls are TRBV18 and TRBJ1-1; D is possibly TRBD1 (6 bases). In germline, CDR1 is KGHSH, CDR2 LQKENI. V was cut by 8 bases and J by 4 bases, with 14 bases left in between. The CDR3 is made up of 13 amino acids. CDR3 sequence (DNA): TGTGCCAGCACCGGACAGTTCGGCACTGAAGCTTTCTTT. It yields the protein CASTGQFGTEAFF.

The V and J genes are TRBV7-6 and TRBJ2-7; maybe TRBD1 (5 bases). V shed 1 base and J shed 0 bases, with 10 bases lying between them. Germline values: CDR1 SGHVS, CDR2 FNYEAQ. The CDR3 length is 15 residues. In DNA, the CDR3 is TGTGCCAGCAGCTTAGGGACACACTCCTCCTACGAGCAGTACTTC. Protein product: CASSLGTHSSYEQYF.

This clone has more than one count but fewer than ten. The chain combines TRBV14 with TRBJ1-1; D is unclear. Germline V gene lookup returns CDR1 SGHDN and CDR2 FVKESK. There are 13 residues in the CDR3. V was shortened by 4 bases and J by 0 bases, with 6 bases between the two germline ends. The CDR3: CASSPDMNTEAFF. The CDR3 DNA reads TGTGCCAGCAGCCCTGACATGAACACTGAAGCTTTCTTT.

V gene TRBV30 combines with J gene TRBJ1-6, with 8 bases identical to TRBD1. V shed 7 bases and J 6 bases; nucleotides not matched to a gene: 5. The CDR3 length is 13 residues. CDR1 GTSNPN and CDR2 SVGIG come from the germline V gene (reference sequence). This CDR3 is CAFDRGPNSPLHF. The CDR3 DNA reads TGTGCCTTCGACAGGGGCCCTAATTCACCCCTCCACTTT.

The count of this clone is one. V and J are TRBV18 and TRBJ2-7, with D hard to call. There are 14 residues in the CDR3. Germline CDR1 is KGHSH and CDR2 is LQKENI. V was pared by 3 bases and J by 2 bases, with 11 bases between. The DNA of the CDR3 is TGTGCCAGCTCACCGTCGGGCGGAGCCTACGAGCAGTACTTC. This translates into CASSPSGGAYEQYF.

The J gene is TRBJ2-3, the V gene TRBV10-3; 8 bases agree with TRBD2. This CDR3 is 14 amino acids long. Per the germline V gene, CDR1 is ENHRY and CDR2 is SYGVKD. The V gene end was trimmed by 11 bases and the J gene end by 1 base; junction bases not matched to a gene: 8. CDR3 region: CAAGREVGTDTQYF. CDR3 nucleotide sequence: TGTGCCGCCGGGAGGGAGGTGGGCACAGATACGCAGTATTTT.

The chain has TRBV19 and TRBJ1-1; TRBD1 might be the D (5 bases). This CDR3 is built from 14 residues. Per the germline V gene, CDR1 is LNHDA and CDR2 is SQIVND (reference sequence). V dropped 9 bases and J dropped 0 bases, with 14 bases sitting between them. For the CDR3, the DNA is TGTGCCAGCAGGGTCCCTCAATTGAACACTGAAGCTTTCTTT. This codes for CASRVPQLNTEAFF.

This chain uses TRBV5-6 with TRBJ2-1; 7 nucleotides match TRBD2. This CDR3 has 15 residues. With V trimmed by 2 bases and J by 4 bases, 6 bases remained unmatched. CDR1 and CDR2 from the germline V gene are SGHDT and YYEEEE. The CDR3 region is CASSLNGGNYNEQFF. The CDR3 DNA follows: TGTGCCAGCAGCTTAAACGGGGGGAATTACAATGAGCAGTTCTTC.

This clone was counted only a few times. The V call is TRBV2, the J call TRBJ2-5; D is uncertain. The CDR3 covers 13 residues. V shed 4 bases and J shed 1 base, with 7 bases lying between them. Germline V gives CDR1 SNHLY, CDR2 FYNNEI. In nucleotides, the CDR3 is TGTGCCAGCAGTGCCTCGCGCCAAGAGACCCAGTACTTC. This codes for CASSASRQETQYF.

The chain recombines TRBV6-5 with TRBJ1-5, with D hard to call. The germline V and J ends were trimmed by 0 bases and 5 bases, with 14 bases remaining between them. CDR3 size: 16 residues. CDR1 is MNHEY, CDR2 SVGAGI, per germline. CDR3 nucleotide sequence: TGTGCCAGCAGTTACTCGCCTGCGTCGAACGATCAGCCCCAGCATTTT. This translates into CASSYSPASNDQPQHF.

The chain joins TRBV7-2 to TRBJ2-2; 8 bases map to TRBD1. CDR1 is SGHTA, CDR2 FQGNSA, per germline. Germline trimming cut 3 bases from V and 6 bases from J; bases unmatched to any gene: 3. The CDR3 contains 14 residues. The CDR3 sequence is CASSFQGAAGELFF. The CDR3 DNA reads TGTGCCAGCAGCTTCCAGGGGGCTGCCGGGGAGCTGTTTTTT.